This T cell receptor beta chain was sequenced for a study of regulatory T cells in long-lasting Graves disease. Broader study findings: The study found persistent patients shared more public clonotypes (approximately 2,700) than new patients (just over 950). There were preferences for TRBV28, TRBJ1-2 and TRBJ2-5 in persistent disease. Small numbers of samples may have cut accuracy.

With iRepertoire HTBI primers and Arm-PCR of CDR3 regions, TCR beta libraries were built. MiXCR, applied by TCRdb to the multiplex PCR reads, yields one record per CDR3 protein. The sample has about 450,000 distinct CDR3 sequences; roughly 15% are singletons. Time point here: newly diagnosed GD, antithyroid drugs for less than 3 months. Scientists built the TCR library using RNA that was extracted from PBMCs. Patients came through an endocrinology department, and that department was in Xi'an, China. Note on this clonotype: As yet, its antigen is unknown.

CDR3 length equals 15 residues. The germline gives CDR1 DFQATT, CDR2 SNEGSKA (reference sequence). V shed 0 bases and J shed 3 bases, with 12 bases lying between them. These same data were also listed under a study on T cells in Graves' hyperthyroidism and ophthalmopathy.

The clonotype comes from a woman in her thirties with Graves disease. This material consisted of peripheral blood mononuclear cells (PBMCs), taken at new diagnosis, from a patient treated with antithyroid drugs. The chain uses TRBV20-1 and TRBJ2-1; a weak D match, TRBD2 (6 bases). The CDR3 nucleotides read TGCAGTGCTAGAGATGAGAGGGAGGACTACAATGAGCAGTTCTTC. Translated: CSARDEREDYNEQFF.